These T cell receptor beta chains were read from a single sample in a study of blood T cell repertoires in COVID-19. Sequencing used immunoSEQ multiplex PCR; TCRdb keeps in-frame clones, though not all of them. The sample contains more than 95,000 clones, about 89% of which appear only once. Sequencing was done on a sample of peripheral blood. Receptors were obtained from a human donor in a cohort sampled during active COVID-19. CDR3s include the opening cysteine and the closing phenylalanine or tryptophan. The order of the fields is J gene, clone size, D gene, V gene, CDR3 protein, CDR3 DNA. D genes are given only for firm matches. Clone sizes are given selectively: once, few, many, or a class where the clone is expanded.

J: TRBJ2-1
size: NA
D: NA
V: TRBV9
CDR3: CASSVEGTLSVNEQFF
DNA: TGTGCCAGCAGCGTAGAGGGGACTCTATCGGTCAATGAGCAGTTCTTC

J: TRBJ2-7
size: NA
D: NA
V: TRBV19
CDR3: CASGTAPPLYEQYF
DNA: TGTGCCAGTGGTACCGCGCCCCCCCTCTACGAGCAGTACTTC

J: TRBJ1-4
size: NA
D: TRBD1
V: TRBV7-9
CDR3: CASSPGQTEEKLFF
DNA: TGTGCCAGCAGCCCGGGACAGACTGAAGAAAAACTGTTTTTT

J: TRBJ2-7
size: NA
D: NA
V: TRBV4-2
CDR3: CASSQDHDSYEQYF
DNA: TGTGCCAGCAGCCAAGATCACGACAGCTACGAGCAGTACTTC

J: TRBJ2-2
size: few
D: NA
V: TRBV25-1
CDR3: CASSDRRNNTGELFF
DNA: TGTGCCAGCAGTGATCGCAGAAATAACACCGGGGAGCTGTTTTTT

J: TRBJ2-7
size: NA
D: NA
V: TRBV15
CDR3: CATSILSATPREQYF
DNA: TGTGCCACCAGCATCCTTAGCGCTACCCCCCGGGAGCAGTACTTC

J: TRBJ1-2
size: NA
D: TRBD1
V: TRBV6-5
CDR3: CASSGQGARNGYTF
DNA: TGTGCCAGCAGCGGGCAGGGGGCGAGGAACGGCTACACCTTC

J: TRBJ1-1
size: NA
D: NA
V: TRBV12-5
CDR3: CASGLGQFEAFF
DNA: TGTGCTAGTGGTTTGGGACAGTTTGAAGCTTTCTTT

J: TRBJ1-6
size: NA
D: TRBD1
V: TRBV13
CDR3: CASSHRKGQGNNSPLHF
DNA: TGTGCCAGCAGCCACCGCAAGGGACAGGGCAATAATTCACCCCTCCACTTT

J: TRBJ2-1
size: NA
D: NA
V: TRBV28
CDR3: CASSFLRESYNEQFF
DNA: TGTGCCAGCAGTTTCCTGCGGGAAAGCTACAATGAGCAGTTCTTC

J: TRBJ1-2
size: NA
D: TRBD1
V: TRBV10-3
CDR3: CAISDGQGDYYGYTF
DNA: TGTGCCATCAGTGACGGACAGGGGGATTACTATGGCTACACCTTC

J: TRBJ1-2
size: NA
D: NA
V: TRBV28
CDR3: CASSTNYGYTF
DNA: TGTGCCAGCTCTACTAACTATGGCTACACCTTC

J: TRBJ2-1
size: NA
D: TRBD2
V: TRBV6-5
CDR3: CASVRSGFKNEQFF
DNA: TGTGCCAGCGTCCGTAGCGGGTTTAAAAATGAGCAGTTCTTC